These 29 T cell receptor beta chains originate from one sample sequenced in a study of shared clonotypes between healthy human individuals. Method: immunoSEQ multiplex PCR; TCRdb's copy keeps in-frame clones and lacks some. The data show nearly 1 million clones, around three quarters seen once. Input material: memory CD4+ T cells sorted from blood. This sample's subset: CD45RA-negative fraction. The receptors stem from a man aged 18 to 30 in good health.

This clone was observed once. J is TRBJ2-3 and V is TRBV9; 9 nucleotides align to TRBD2. V shed 1 base and J 5 bases; nucleotides not matched to a gene: 8. CDR1 and CDR2 from the germline V gene are SGDLS and YYNGEE. CDR3 length: 16 amino acids. The CDR3 DNA reads TGTGCCAGCAGCGTAAGCCCCTCAGCGGGAGGAGATACGCAGTATTTT. It codes for CASSVSPSAGGDTQYF.

This clone was recorded once. V is TRBV7-2 and J is TRBJ2-7; D is uncertain. This CDR3 spans 13 amino acids. V was clipped by 1 base and J by 10 bases, with 14 bases between them. The germline V gene has CDR1 SGHTA and CDR2 FQGNSA. CDR3 DNA: TGTGCCAGCAGCTTAGGGGTTCAGGAACGACAGTACTTC. Translating gives CASSLGVQERQYF.

The chain uses TRBV4-1 and TRBJ2-3, with 10 bases fitting TRBD2. Germline lookup yields CDR1 MGHRA and CDR2 YSYEKL. Losses at the gene ends were 0 bases for V and 4 bases for J; bases not matched to a gene: 7. CDR3 length: 17 amino acids. In DNA, the CDR3 is TGCGCCAGCAGCCAAGATATAACTAGCGGGGTGTCAGATACGCAGTATTTT. Protein: CASSQDITSGVSDTQYF.

The chain is built from TRBV27 and TRBJ1-4, with a possible D match to TRBD1 (5 bases). The CDR3 length is 14 residues. From germline, CDR1 is MNHEY and CDR2 SMNVEV (reference sequence). Deletions cut 5 bases from V and 8 bases from J, with 15 bases between. Here the CDR3 reads CASSILGVGEKLFF. The CDR3, as DNA: TGTGCCAGCAGTATCCTAGGGGTAGGGGAAAAACTGTTTTTT. Drawing the rest from reference TRBV27 and TRBJ1-4, the complete variable domain is EAQVTQNPRYLITVTGKKLTVTCSQNMNHEYMSWYRQDPGLGLRQIYYSMNVEVTDKGDVPEGYKVSRKEKRNFPLILESPSPNQTSLYFCASSILGVGEKLFFGSGTQLSVL.

The chain recombines TRBV19 with TRBJ1-1, with D perhaps TRBD1 (6 bases). The CDR3 totals 15 residues. Per the germline V gene, CDR1 is LNHDA and CDR2 is SQIVND (reference sequence). Trimming cost V 5 bases and J 1 base, with 14 bases left between them. CDR3 in DNA: TGTGCCAGTAGTGCAGGGGAGGTCGGGAACACTGAAGCTTTCTTT. Its protein is CASSAGEVGNTEAFF. The whole variable domain, remainder taken from reference TRBV19 and TRBJ1-1, is DGGITQSPKYLFRKEGQNVTLSCEQNLNHDAMYWYRQDPGQGLRLIYYSQIVNDFQKGDIAEGYSVSREKKESFPLTVTSAQKNPTAFYLCASSAGEVGNTEAFFGQGTRLTVV.

J is TRBJ2-2 and V is TRBV2, with a weak D call TRBD1 (6 bases). CDR1 is SNHLY and CDR2 is FYNNEI in the germline V gene. The CDR3 has 13 amino acids. Trimming left V 7 bases short and J 5 bases short, with 11 bases between. The CDR3 is CASNGRGTGELFF. The CDR3 DNA is TGTGCCAGCAACGGCAGGGGTACCGGGGAGCTGTTTTTT.

V gene TRBV11-3 combines with J gene TRBJ1-1; possible D gene TRBD1, 5 bases. Germline CDR1 reads SGHNT; CDR2 reads YENEEA. The CDR3 sequence is 13 residues long. V lost 1 base and J lost 8, with 11 bases in between. The CDR3 loop is CASSLGGLSEAFF. The CDR3 region has the DNA TGTGCCAGCAGCTTAGGGGGACTCTCCGAAGCTTTCTTT.

The chain is built from TRBV7-2 and TRBJ1-2; tentative D call: TRBD1 (5 bases). Deletions cut 5 bases from V and 0 bases from J, with 10 bases between. CDR1 is SGHTA, CDR2 FQGNSA, per germline. The length of the CDR3 is 14 residues. CDR3 DNA: TGTGCCAGCAGCCGTGGGGGGTCTAACTATGGCTACACCTTC. This encodes CASSRGGSNYGYTF.

The chain uses TRBV5-8 and TRBJ1-5; a possible D gene is TRBD1 (5 bases). This CDR3 is 16 amino acids long. The V end was cut by 4 bases, the J end by 2 bases, with 16 bases between. Germline loops: CDR1 SGHTS, CDR2 YDEGEE. The DNA of the CDR3 is TGTGCCAGCAGCCGCGGGACGGGCGGCGGCAATCAGCCCCAGCATTTT. This sequence encodes CASSRGTGGGNQPQHF.

The genes are TRBV6-1 and TRBJ1-1; TRBD1 might be the D (5 bases). Looked up from germline, CDR1 is MNHNS and CDR2 is SASEGT. Trimming shortened V by 3 bases and J by 4 bases, and 15 bases separated the two germline ends. The CDR3 has 15 residues. The CDR3 nucleotides are TGTGCCAGCAGTGACGGGACGGTTGATACCACTGAAGCTTTCTTT. Translated: CASSDGTVDTTEAFF.

This chain links TRBV9 with TRBJ2-1; the match to TRBD2 covers 8 bases. CDR1 and CDR2 (germline): SGDLS, YYNGEE. The CDR3 extends over 12 amino acids. The ends lost 4 bases at V and 9 bases at J; junction bases unmatched: 3. DNA of the CDR3: TGTGCCAGCAGCCCCCGGGGGGGTGAGCAGTTCTTC. Its translation: CASSPRGGEQFF.

This clone was found many times. The gene calls are TRBV10-3 and TRBJ2-1; 16 bases agree with TRBD2. Germline V CDR1 and CDR2: ENHRY, SYGVKD. V dropped 10 bases and J dropped 6; count of bases not matched to a gene: 15. The CDR3 runs to 18 residues. DNA for the CDR3: TGTGCCACCCAGGGACTAGCGGGAGGGGCCATGAGGTCCAATGAGCAGTTCTTC. The encoded protein is CATQGLAGGAMRSNEQFF.

J is TRBJ2-3 and V is TRBV6-8, with D possibly TRBD1 on 6 matching bases. The CDR3 runs 17 residues. The germline V gene encodes CDR1 MNHGY and CDR2 SAAAGT. Deletions cut 5 bases from V and 1 base from J, with 19 bases between. The CDR3 protein is CASSLLGQGQCTDTQYF. Written as DNA, the CDR3 is TGTGCCAGCAGTCTACTGGGGCAGGGGCAGTGCACAGATACGCAGTATTTT.

This chain uses TRBV6-1 with TRBJ1-3; maybe TRBD1 (6 bases). Germline V gene data show CDR1 as MNHNS and CDR2 as SASEGT. Trimming took off 8 bases at V and 0 bases at J, with 11 bases between the two ends. The CDR3 runs to 14 residues. CDR3 loop: CASRQDSSGNTIYF. DNA of the CDR3: TGTGCCAGCCGCCAGGACAGCTCTGGAAACACCATATATTTT.

The V and J genes are TRBV4-1 and TRBJ2-3; the match to TRBD2 covers 10 bases. Germline values: CDR1 MGHRA, CDR2 YSYEKL. Trimming removed 3 bases from V and 0 bases from J; junction bases left unmatched: 3. This CDR3 spans 16 amino acids. DNA of the CDR3: TGCGCCAGCAGCCAGGAGGGACTAGCGAGCACAGATACGCAGTATTTT. This gives the protein CASSQEGLASTDTQYF.

The chain joins TRBV30 to TRBJ1-2; D is undetermined. The V end lost 3 bases, the J end lost 0 bases, and 5 bases lay between the germline ends. This CDR3 region has 12 residues. Germline CDR1 reads GTSNPN; CDR2 reads SVGIG (reference sequence). The CDR3 DNA is TGTGCCTGGAGAGAGACTAACTATGGCTACACCTTC. This translates into CAWRETNYGYTF.

The V gene is TRBV9, the J gene TRBJ1-2, with 7 nucleotides matching TRBD1. With 2 bases clipped from V and 4 bases from J, the junction kept 8 bases outside the gene matches. Germline CDR1 is SGDLS and CDR2 is YYNGEE. This CDR3 region has 15 residues. The CDR3 protein is CASSVDRQGLYGYTF. CDR3 nucleotide sequence: TGTGCCAGCAGCGTTGATCGACAGGGTCTCTATGGCTACACCTTC. The full variable domain, with the rest looked up from reference TRBV9 and TRBJ1-2, is DSGVTQTPKHLITATGQRVTLRCSPRSGDLSVYWYQQSLDQGLQFLIQYYNGEERAKGNILERFSAQQFPDLHSELNLSSLELGDSALYFCASSVDRQGLYGYTFGSGTRLTVV.

The V and J genes are TRBV6-5 and TRBJ2-7; weak D call: TRBD1 (6 bases). There are 15 residues in the CDR3. Trimming removed 5 bases at V and 2 bases at J, with 16 bases between. Germline loops: CDR1 MNHEY, CDR2 SVGAGI. CDR3 DNA: TGTGCCAGCAGTACTGGACAGACCTTAACCTACGAGCAGTACTTC. Translating gives CASSTGQTLTYEQYF.

The chain uses TRBV6-1 and TRBJ1-3; D call uncertain. V lost 0 bases and J 4 bases, leaving 13 bases between the germline ends. Looked up from germline, CDR1 is MNHNS and CDR2 is SASEGT. CDR3 length equals 16 residues. CDR3 amino acids: CASSEAPGRLGNTIYF. The CDR3 bases are TGTGCCAGCAGTGAAGCGCCCGGGAGACTCGGAAACACCATATATTTT.

The chain recombines TRBV28 with TRBJ1-2; D call uncertain. Per germline, CDR1 MDHEN and CDR2 SYDVKM. Trimming took off 6 bases at V and 7 bases at J, with 9 bases between the two ends. The CDR3 covers 11 residues. CDR3 sequence: CASSFKGGYTF. DNA for the CDR3: TGTGCCAGCAGCTTTAAGGGTGGCTACACCTTC.

This chain connects TRBV6-5 to TRBJ1-2, with D unresolved. The CDR3 sequence is 13 residues long. CDR1 MNHEY and CDR2 SVGAGI come from the germline V gene. V shed 0 bases and J shed 6 bases, with 8 bases lying between them. CDR3 amino acids: CASSYSIGNGYTF. The CDR3 DNA reads TGTGCCAGCAGTTACTCGATCGGGAATGGCTACACCTTC.

The gene calls are TRBV21-1 and TRBJ2-7. TRBV21-1 is an annotated pseudogene. The CDR3 is 16 amino acids. The CDR3 loop reads CASRPRANSGSYEQYF. The CDR3 DNA sequence: TGTGCCAGCAGGCCTAGGGCGAATTCCGGCTCCTACGAGCAGTACTTC.

This chain uses TRBV7-8 with TRBJ1-5, with a tentative D call TRBD1 (5 bases). In germline, CDR1 is SGHVS, CDR2 FQNEAQ. Trimming removed 0 bases from V and 4 bases from J, with 10 bases in between. There are 15 residues in the CDR3. In DNA form, the CDR3 reads TGTGCCAGCAGCTTAGCGCAGGGAGGGAATCAGCCCCAGCATTTT. This encodes CASSLAQGGNQPQHF.

In its sample, this clone was seen once. The V call is TRBV2, the J call TRBJ2-6; no definite D call. Germline assignment: CDR1 SNHLY and CDR2 FYNNEI. The V end was cut by 2 bases, the J end by 5 bases, with 19 bases between. The CDR3 consists of 18 residues. The CDR3 protein is CASSETCSIQSRANVLTF. CDR3 sequence (DNA): TGTGCCAGCAGTGAAACGTGTTCGATACAAAGTCGGGCCAACGTCCTGACTTTC.

The V call is TRBV27, the J call TRBJ1-5; no definite D call. Germline V gene data show CDR1 as MNHEY and CDR2 as SMNVEV (reference sequence). CDR3 length: 15 residues. Trimming took 0 bases from V and 5 from J, leaving 11 bases between them. CDR3 region: CASSLSYWLDQPQHF. In DNA form, the CDR3 reads TGTGCCAGCAGTTTATCGTATTGGCTCGATCAGCCCCAGCATTTT.

Only a few counts were recorded for this clone. This sequence joins TRBV5-1 and TRBJ2-3, with D perhaps TRBD2 (6 bases). The germline V gene has CDR1 SGHRS and CDR2 YFSETQ. V was pared by 5 bases and J by 0 bases, with 13 bases between. This CDR3 comprises 15 residues. The DNA of the CDR3 is TGCGCCAGCAGACTGGAGGGCGAAAGCACAGATACGCAGTATTTT. Translating gives CASRLEGESTDTQYF. The whole variable domain, remainder taken from reference TRBV5-1 and TRBJ2-3, is KAGVTQTPRYLIKTRGQQVTLSCSPISGHRSVSWYQQTPGQGLQFLFEYFSETQRNKGNFPGRFSGRQFSNSRSEMNVSTLELGDSALYLCASRLEGESTDTQYFGPGTRLTVL.

This clone appeared a few times. The V gene is TRBV27, the J gene TRBJ1-1; TRBD1 might be the D (5 bases). This CDR3 is 14 amino acids long. From germline, CDR1 is MNHEY and CDR2 SMNVEV (reference sequence). Trimming removed 1 base at V and 6 bases at J, with 12 bases between. The CDR3 DNA reads as TGTGCCAGCAGTTTATGGGGGACTCAGGCTGAAGCTTTCTTT. Its protein product is CASSLWGTQAEAFF.

The chain links TRBV4-1 to TRBJ1-5; D gene ambiguous. CDR3 size: 18 residues. With 0 bases removed from V and 0 bases from J, the gap between germline ends came to 15 bases. Germline values: CDR1 MGHRA, CDR2 YSYEKL. The CDR3 region is CASSQDRVDWVSNQPQHF. DNA of the CDR3: TGCGCCAGCAGCCAAGATCGGGTTGATTGGGTTAGCAATCAGCCCCAGCATTTT.

The genes are TRBV9 and TRBJ1-1; TRBD1 matches at 8 bases. The CDR3 sequence is 14 residues long. The V gene's germline CDR1 is SGDLS and CDR2 YYNGEE. V dropped 4 bases and J dropped 6; count of bases not matched to a gene: 8. CDR3 sequence reads: CASSPLQGVPEAFF. The CDR3 DNA sequence: TGTGCCAGCAGCCCTCTACAGGGGGTGCCTGAAGCTTTCTTT.